This record looks at one T cell receptor beta chain sequence and its context. Its antigen is unknown. Per-base quality was not reported, and no clone a single base away is much larger than it. Receptor libraries were prepared by the immunoSEQ multiplex PCR assay. For the multiplex PCR, a mixture combining 60 forward primers for TCR Vbeta segments and 13 reverse primers for TCR Jbeta segments was used. The CDR3 region of rearranged TCR beta genes was amplified from genomic DNA with a multiplex PCR assay. The amplified TCR beta libraries were sequenced on the Illumina HiSeq System as 87-base-pair reads. The authors' analysis ran thus. A later analysis tallied 70 million to 100 million unique TCR beta chains across the 700 or so repertoires, and approximately 11 million of those chains were shared by two or more donors. A nearest-neighbor algorithm error-corrected the raw reads and collapsed the reads into unique sequences, merging closely related sequences to remove PCR and sequencing errors. To assign V, D and J gene segments, CDR3 sequences were aligned to IMGT reference sequences. For a sequence to be retained, at least a six-nucleotide match to both a V gene segment and a J gene segment was required. Rearrangements were called productive when the CDR3 lacked stop codons and stayed in frame with V and J; all others were non-productive. Following IMGT convention, CDR3 was defined as the stretch from the second conserved V-encoded cysteine to the conserved J-encoded phenylalanine. The earlier analysis of some 550 of the donors excluded any sequence lacking an unambiguous match to a single V gene segment. In an earlier analysis of about 590 of the donors, a V segment was called functional when productive rearrangements were above 56.7%, and segregating when the standard deviation between donors exceeded 5%. A statistical classification framework was built to diagnose cytomegalovirus status from the catalog of TCR beta chain sequences. A later analysis assigned V and J genes by comparing TCR nucleotide sequences with IMGT/GENE-DB human TR gene sequences. Using the TCRdist pipeline, a later analysis assigned CDR3 sequences along with most-parsimonious VDJ recombination scenarios. In a later analysis, each TCR beta chain was defined by its CDR3 amino acid sequence together with its V-gene family, and reads lacking a unique V-gene family were excluded. In a later analysis, nearly 600 highly shared, low-generation-probability nucleotide sequences were removed to address suspected cross-contamination and a sequencing artifact. A later analysis calculated a clonal expansion index for each public chain from normalized within-repertoire ranks of inferred template counts. In a later analysis, generation probabilities were computed using a VDJ recombination model fitted to out-of-frame rearrangements, and the results were checked against IGoR. Hypergeometric tests were used in a later analysis to score TCR-TCR, TCR-HLA and TCR-CMV co-occurrence, with a repertoire-size bias correction applied to the TCR pairs. False discovery rates were estimated in a later analysis by permuting HLA or CMV assignments 20 times. In a later analysis, co-occurring TCRs were grouped using DBSCAN, and TCRdist sequence similarity was added for clustering within HLA-allele-positive subsets. Co-occurrence clustering excluded repertoires with fewer than 30,000 or more than 120,000 public chains, plus five with anomalous nucleotide sharing. As stored in TCRdb, this immuneACCESS dataset retains in-frame rearrangements with V and J assigned. A fraction of the clones does not appear; measured against another copy, unresolved V genes explain less than half of the discrepancy, and the remainder lacks a known reason. The DNA gave D and trimming, while V, J and clone size come from that table. Counted in this sample were over 120,000 clones; 75% to 85% of them appeared once. The ten largest clones add up to about 2.5% of the sample.

CDR1 and CDR2, per the germline V gene, are SGHNT and YENEEA. V is pared back by 5 bases and J by 3 bases, with 17 bases lying between the germline termini. Including cysteine and phenylalanine, the CDR3 has 15 amino acids. CDR3 DNA only is kept here, 45 bases in frame from base 1. This entry is derived from a study of cytomegalovirus exposure and HLA in healthy donors (dated by TCRdb to 2015 to 2018). About the investigation overall: An earlier analysis of some 620 of the donors reported 250 to 350 Gb of sequence data and around 100 million unique TCR beta sequences obtained from roughly 170 million T cells. Donor age, sex, ethnicity and CMV serostatus were compiled together with the repertoire data. Among under 450 genotyped donors of the cohort, an average of approximately 230,000 unique TCR beta nucleotide sequences were sequenced per donor, approximately 20% of them non-productive. A later genetic analysis took genome-wide SNP genotypes for about three fifths of the roughly 700 donors and used that subset as a discovery cohort. Among the roughly 400 genotyped donors, under 90% belonged to the genetic ancestry cluster associated with self-reported Caucasian donors. Using immunosequencing, the study profiled T cell repertoires from about 650 subjects and related those repertoires to cytomegalovirus serostatus. A later analysis re-examined previously published TCR beta repertoires from several hundred donors and added high-resolution HLA genotyping to investigate patterns of TCR occurrence. A few DR-DQ haplotypes were treated as single units for association and clustering because of strong linkage in the cohort. To predict cytomegalovirus infection status, the study combined high-throughput TCR immunosequencing, statistical association of individual TCRs with disease status, and machine learning. HLA typing covered class I and class II loci at four-digit resolution. Besides the first cohort of roughly 700 subjects, a separate validation cohort made up of over 100 different subjects was used. Rather than drawing on any new phenotypic data, the later analysis identified candidate immune exposures from TCR beta sequences and the way those sequences occurred across donors. The study aimed to test whether signatures of past pathogen exposure could be identified by cataloging public T cell receptors. An earlier analysis of fewer than 750 of the donors used high-throughput TCR beta sequencing to judge whether each TCR beta V gene segment behaved as functional or pseudogenic. Around 330 gigabases of sequencing data and 70 million to 100 million unique TCR sequences made up an early release that covered over 550 HLA-typed donors. Typing coverage differed by locus: A, B, C, DRB1 and DQB1 were typed in roughly 629-630 donors, DQA1 in 500 to 550, DPA1 in some 610, and DPB1 in 400 to 490. All discovery cohort repertoires had been generated on a single sequencing platform. What the study reported, not specific to this receptor: In a later analysis, several top co-occurrence clusters were reported to appear linked to parvovirus B19, influenza, CMV and Epstein-Barr virus. The classifier was reported to diagnose cytomegalovirus status with high specificity and sensitivity in both the original and validation cohorts. Presence/absence analyses assumed roughly uniform sequencing depth across donors, an assumption that may not hold. The study listed 150 to 200 TCR beta chains as associated with cytomegalovirus. Only TCR beta chains were sequenced in this cohort, and the absence of alpha or paired-chain data limited detectable features. According to a later genetic analysis, donors in an Asian-associated ancestry cluster had fewer N-insertions in productive TCRs than the approximately 710-donor mean. A few of the identified cytomegalovirus-associated TCR beta chains were confirmed in vitro to be specific for cytomegalovirus antigens. According to a later analysis, most CMV-associated TCR beta chains appeared to be HLA-restricted, and the HLA associations seemed to be driven largely by CMV exposure. Because HLA typing was missing for some donors at each locus, association tests included only the typed subset. Assigning TCR associations to individual alleles was difficult when HLA alleles, especially DR and DQ, strongly co-occurred. In a later genetic analysis, a missense DCLRE1C variant was associated with V-gene and J-gene trimming of TCR beta chains, and the association was replicated in an independent cohort. In a later analysis, HLA-associated TCR beta chains showed more clonal expansion and lower generation probabilities than non-associated chains that were equally common. Because the 87-base-pair reads could not distinguish some IMGT-functional V segments, including TRBV6-2 and TRBV6-3, those segments were excluded. According to a later analysis, TCR association rates differed among HLA loci, with DRB1 alleles showing the most associated TCRs and HLA-C alleles showing the fewest. Linkage disequilibrium might explain the correlated functional status among segregating V segments, but an unknown experimental factor could not be ruled out. For the cohort, immune exposure information was limited to CMV serostatus. An earlier analysis of around 600 of the donors showed that most TCR beta V segments appeared in productive rearrangements either about 90% or about 30% of the time, which broadly matched IMGT annotations. A cluster of highly shared sequence variants was judged likely to represent a technical artifact of the sequencing pipeline. At a false discovery rate of 0.05, a later analysis linked 16,000 or so TCR beta sequences to specific HLA alleles. According to the authors, the approach could potentially be generalized to other disease states and immunological phenotypes. A further reported finding was that TCR beta sequences accurately predicted the HLA-A and HLA-B alleles for most subjects in the first cohort. While some public TCRs were present in many individuals, most TCR sequences turned up only very rarely across donors. Because counts were too low, seventeen rarely observed V segments, including chromosome 9 orphons, were left out of the earlier analysis of 500 to 650 of the donors.

The cohort consisted of 650 to 850 healthy bone marrow donors. At the time of sampling, all cohort members were nominally healthy, though unrecorded immune exposures were likely present. The donor was CMV seropositive and belonged to the group of 250 to 300 seropositive cohort members. Every donor gave a peripheral blood sample, and the peripheral blood mononuclear cells from that sample were used for TCR beta sequencing. The Qiagen DNeasy Blood Extraction Kit was used to extract genomic DNA from the blood cell samples. This chain joins TRBV11-3 to TRBJ2-7; a tentative D match to TRBD1 spans 5 bases. Sequencing used PBMCs. The sequence was obtained from a woman between 18 and 29 years old in good health and CMV-seropositive. The DNA sequence is given as TGTGCCAGCAGCCTGGGGCCGAACCCCCTCTACGAGCAGTACTTC. Its translation is CASSLGPNPLYEQYF.